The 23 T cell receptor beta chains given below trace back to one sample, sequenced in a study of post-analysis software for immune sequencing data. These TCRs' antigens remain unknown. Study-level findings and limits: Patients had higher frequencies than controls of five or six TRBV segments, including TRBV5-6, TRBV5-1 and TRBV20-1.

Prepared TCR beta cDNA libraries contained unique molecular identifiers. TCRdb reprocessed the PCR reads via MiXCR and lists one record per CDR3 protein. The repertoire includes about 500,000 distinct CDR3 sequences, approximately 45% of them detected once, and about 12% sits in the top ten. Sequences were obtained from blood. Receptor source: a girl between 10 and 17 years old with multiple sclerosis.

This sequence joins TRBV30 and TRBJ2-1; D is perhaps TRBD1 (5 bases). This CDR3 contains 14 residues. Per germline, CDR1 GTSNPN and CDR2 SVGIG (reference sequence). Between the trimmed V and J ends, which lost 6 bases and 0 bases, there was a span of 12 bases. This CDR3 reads CACPTESSYNEQFF. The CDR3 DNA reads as TGTGCCTGTCCGACAGAGAGCTCCTACAATGAGCAGTTCTTC. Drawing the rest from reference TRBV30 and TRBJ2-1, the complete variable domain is SQTIHQWPATLVQPVGSPLSLECTVEGTSNPNLYWYRQAAGRGLQLLFYSVGIGQISSEVPQNLSASRPQDRQFILSSKKLLLSDSGFYLCACPTESSYNEQFFGPGTRLTVL.

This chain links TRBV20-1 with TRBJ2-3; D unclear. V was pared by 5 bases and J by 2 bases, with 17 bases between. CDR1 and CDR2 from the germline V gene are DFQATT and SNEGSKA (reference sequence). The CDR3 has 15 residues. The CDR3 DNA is TGCAGTGCTTCGACCGGGTCAATTCCCACAGATACGCAGTATTTT. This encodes CSASTGSIPTDTQYF.

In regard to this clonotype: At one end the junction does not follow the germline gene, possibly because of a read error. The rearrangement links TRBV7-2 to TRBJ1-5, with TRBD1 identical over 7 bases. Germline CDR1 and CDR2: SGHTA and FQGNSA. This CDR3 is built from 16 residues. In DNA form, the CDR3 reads TGTGCCAGTAGCTTAGTCGGGGGGGACAGCCATCAGCCCCAGCATTTT. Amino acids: CASSLVGGDSHQPQHF.

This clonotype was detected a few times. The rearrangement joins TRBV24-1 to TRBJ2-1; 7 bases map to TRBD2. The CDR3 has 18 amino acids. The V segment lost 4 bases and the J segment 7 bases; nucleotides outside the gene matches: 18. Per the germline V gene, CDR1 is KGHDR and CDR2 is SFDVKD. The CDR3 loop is CATSEPTDLAAGGNEQFF. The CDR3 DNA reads TGTGCCACCAGTGAGCCGACGGATCTAGCGGCCGGCGGGAATGAGCAGTTCTTC.

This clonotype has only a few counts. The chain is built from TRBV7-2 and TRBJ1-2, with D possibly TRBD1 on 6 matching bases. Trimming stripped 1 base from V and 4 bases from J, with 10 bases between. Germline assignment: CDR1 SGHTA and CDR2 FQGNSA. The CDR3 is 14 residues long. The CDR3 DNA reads TGTGCCAGCAGCTTAGTGCAGGGGCCCTATGGCTACACCTTC. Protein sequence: CASSLVQGPYGYTF.

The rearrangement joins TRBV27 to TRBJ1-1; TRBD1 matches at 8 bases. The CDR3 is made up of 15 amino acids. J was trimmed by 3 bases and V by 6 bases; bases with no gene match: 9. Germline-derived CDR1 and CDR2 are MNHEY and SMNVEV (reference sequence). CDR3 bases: TGTGCCAGCAGCAGGACAGGGCGGAGGGACACTGAAGCTTTCTTT. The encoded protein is CASSRTGRRDTEAFF.

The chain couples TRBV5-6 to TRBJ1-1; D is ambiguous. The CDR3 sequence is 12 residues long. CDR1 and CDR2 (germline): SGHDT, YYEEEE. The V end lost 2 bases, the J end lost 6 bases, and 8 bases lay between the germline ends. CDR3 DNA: TGTGCCAGCAGCTTAGGCCAACCTGAAGCTTTCTTT. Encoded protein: CASSLGQPEAFF. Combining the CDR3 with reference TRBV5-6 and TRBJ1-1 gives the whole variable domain DAGVTQSPTHLIKTRGQQVTLRCSPKSGHDTVSWYQQALGQGPQFIFQYYEEEERQRGNFPDRFSGHQFPNYSSELNVNALLLGDSALYLCASSLGQPEAFFGQGTRLTVV.

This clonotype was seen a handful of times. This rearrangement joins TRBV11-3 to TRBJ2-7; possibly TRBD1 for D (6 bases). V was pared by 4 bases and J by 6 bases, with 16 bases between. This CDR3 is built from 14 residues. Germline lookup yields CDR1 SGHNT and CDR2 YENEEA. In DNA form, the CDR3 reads TGTGCCAGCAGCTCAGACAGGTTTTCTTCCGAGCAGTACTTC. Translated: CASSSDRFSSEQYF.

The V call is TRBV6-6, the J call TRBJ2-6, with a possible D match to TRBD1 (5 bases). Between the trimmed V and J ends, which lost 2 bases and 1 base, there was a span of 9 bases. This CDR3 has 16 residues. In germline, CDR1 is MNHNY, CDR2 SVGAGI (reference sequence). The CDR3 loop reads CASSYPTESGANVLTF. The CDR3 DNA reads TGTGCCAGCAGTTACCCGACAGAATCTGGGGCCAACGTCCTGACTTTC.

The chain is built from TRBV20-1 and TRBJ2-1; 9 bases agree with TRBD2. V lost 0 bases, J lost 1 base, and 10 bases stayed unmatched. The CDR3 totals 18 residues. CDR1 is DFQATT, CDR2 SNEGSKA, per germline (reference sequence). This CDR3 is CSARDYSGSPTSYNEQFF. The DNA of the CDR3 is TGCAGTGCTAGAGATTATAGCGGGAGCCCTACTTCCTACAATGAGCAGTTCTTC.

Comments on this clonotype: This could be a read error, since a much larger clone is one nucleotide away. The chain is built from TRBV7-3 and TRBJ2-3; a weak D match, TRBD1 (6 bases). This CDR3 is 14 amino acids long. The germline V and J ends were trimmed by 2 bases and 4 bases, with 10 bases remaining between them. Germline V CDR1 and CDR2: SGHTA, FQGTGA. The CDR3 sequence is CASSLVGAADTQYF. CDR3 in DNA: TGTGCCAGCAGCTTAGTGGGGGCGGCAGATACGCAGTATTTT.

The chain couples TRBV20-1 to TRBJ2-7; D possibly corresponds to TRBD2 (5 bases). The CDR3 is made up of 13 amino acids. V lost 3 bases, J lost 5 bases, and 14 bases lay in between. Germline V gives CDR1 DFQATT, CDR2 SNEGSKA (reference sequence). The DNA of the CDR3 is TGCAGTGCTAGTCGGGGAGTTGTAAACGAGCAGTACTTC. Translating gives CSASRGVVNEQYF.

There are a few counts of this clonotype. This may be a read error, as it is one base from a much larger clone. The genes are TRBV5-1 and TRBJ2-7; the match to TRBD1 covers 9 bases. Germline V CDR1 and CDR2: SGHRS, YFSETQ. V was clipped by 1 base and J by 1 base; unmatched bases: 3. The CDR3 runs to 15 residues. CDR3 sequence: CASSLPGTGSYEQYF. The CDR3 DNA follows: TGCGCCAGCAGCTTGCCCGGGACAGGGTCCTACGAGCAGTACTTC.

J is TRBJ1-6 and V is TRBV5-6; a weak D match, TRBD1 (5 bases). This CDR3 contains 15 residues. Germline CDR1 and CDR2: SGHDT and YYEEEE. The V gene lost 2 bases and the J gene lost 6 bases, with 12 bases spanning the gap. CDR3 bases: TGTGCCAGCAGCTTAAATCCAGGGTCTAATTCACCCCTCCACTTT. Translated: CASSLNPGSNSPLHF.

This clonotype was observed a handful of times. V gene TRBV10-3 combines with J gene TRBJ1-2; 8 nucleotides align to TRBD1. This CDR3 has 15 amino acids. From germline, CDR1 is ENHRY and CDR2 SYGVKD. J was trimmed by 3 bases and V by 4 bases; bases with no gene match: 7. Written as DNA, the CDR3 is TGTGCCATCAGTGTCACAGGGGGGTCAGACTATGGCTACACCTTC. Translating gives CAISVTGGSDYGYTF.

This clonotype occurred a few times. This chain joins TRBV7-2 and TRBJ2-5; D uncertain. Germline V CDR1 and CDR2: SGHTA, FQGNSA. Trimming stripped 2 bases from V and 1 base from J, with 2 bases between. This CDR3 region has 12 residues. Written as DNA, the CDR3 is TGTGCCAGCAGCTTATTCCAAGAGACCCAGTACTTC. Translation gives CASSLFQETQYF.

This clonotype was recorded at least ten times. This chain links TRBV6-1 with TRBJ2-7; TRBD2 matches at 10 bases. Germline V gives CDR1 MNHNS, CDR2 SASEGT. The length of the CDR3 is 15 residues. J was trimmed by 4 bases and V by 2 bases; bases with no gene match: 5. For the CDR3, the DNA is TGTGCCAGCAGTGAAACCGGGACTAGCGCATACGAGCAGTACTTC. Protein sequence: CASSETGTSAYEQYF.

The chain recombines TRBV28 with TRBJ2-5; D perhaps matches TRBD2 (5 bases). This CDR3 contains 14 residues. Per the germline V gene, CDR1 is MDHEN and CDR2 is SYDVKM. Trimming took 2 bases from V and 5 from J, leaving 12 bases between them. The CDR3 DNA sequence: TGTGCCAGCAGTTTAGGCGCGGGTCTTGAGACCCAGTACTTC. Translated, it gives CASSLGAGLETQYF.

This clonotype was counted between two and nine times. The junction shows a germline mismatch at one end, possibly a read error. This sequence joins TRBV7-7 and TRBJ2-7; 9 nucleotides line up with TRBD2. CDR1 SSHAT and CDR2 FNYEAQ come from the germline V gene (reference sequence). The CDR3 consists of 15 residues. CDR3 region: CASSLKGSGSSEQYF. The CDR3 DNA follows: TGTGCTAGCAGCTTGAAAGGTAGCGGGAGTTCCGAGCAGTACTTC.

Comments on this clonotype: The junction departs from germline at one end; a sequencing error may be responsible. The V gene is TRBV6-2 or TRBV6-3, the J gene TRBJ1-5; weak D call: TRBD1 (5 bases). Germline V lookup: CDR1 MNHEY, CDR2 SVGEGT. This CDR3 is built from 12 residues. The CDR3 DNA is TGTGTCAGCGGTCAGGGCCATCAGCCCCAGCATTTT. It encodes CVSGQGHQPQHF.

This CDR3 reads CASSVTDPSTDTQYF. DNA of the CDR3: TGCGCCAGCAGCGTCACAGACCCTAGCACAGATACGCAGTATTTT. This chain connects TRBV5-1 to TRBJ2-3; D is unclear. This CDR3 spans 15 amino acids. CDR1 is SGHRS, CDR2 YFSETQ, per germline. Trimming cost V 4 bases and J 0 bases, with 12 bases left between them.

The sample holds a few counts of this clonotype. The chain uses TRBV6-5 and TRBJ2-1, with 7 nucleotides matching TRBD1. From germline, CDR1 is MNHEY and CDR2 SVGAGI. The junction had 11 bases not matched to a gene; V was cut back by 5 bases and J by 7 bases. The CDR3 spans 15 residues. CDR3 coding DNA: TGTGCCAGCAGTACCGACAGGGCGGTGATGAATGAGCAGTTCTTC. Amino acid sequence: CASSTDRAVMNEQFF.

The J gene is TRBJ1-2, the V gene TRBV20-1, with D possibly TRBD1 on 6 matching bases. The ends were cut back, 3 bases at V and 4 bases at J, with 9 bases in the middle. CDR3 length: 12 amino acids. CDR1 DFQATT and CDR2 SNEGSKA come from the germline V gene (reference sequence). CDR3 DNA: TGCAGTGCTAGCAGCAGGGGCTATGGCTACACCTTC. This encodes CSASSRGYGYTF.